Included here is one T cell receptor beta chain sequence, with context. The sample is drawn from a study of identical twins. The CDR3 has 13 amino acids. The germline V gene has CDR1 SGHRS and CDR2 YFSETQ. With 6 bases clipped from V and 3 bases from J, the junction kept 5 bases outside the gene matches. A universal primer site was incorporated via template switching, and the cDNA contained unique molecular identifiers. TCRdb re-called the 5' RACE reads through MiXCR, storing one row per CDR3 protein. The sample lists fewer than 900,000 distinct CDR3 sequences, about 18% occurring once. The sample also formed part of further work on T cells expressing NK-cell markers.

The chain carries TRBV5-1 and TRBJ2-5; the match to TRBD2 covers 7 bases. Sequencing was performed on PBMCs. This receptor was taken from a woman aged 18-30 years in good health. The CDR3 here is CASMSSGEETQYF. CDR3 coding DNA: TGCGCCAGCATGTCGAGCGGGGAAGAGACCCAGTACTTC.